These 21 T cell receptor delta chains share one sample of origin, sequenced in a study of γδ T cells in repeated Plasmodium falciparum infection. TCRdb re-called the multiplex PCR reads using CATT. Of some 100,000 delta-chain clones detected, about 1.5% appear once; the ten largest clones hold approximately 10%. Vgamma9/Vdelta2+ and Vdelta2-negative gammadelta T cells were flow-sorted from PBMC for bulk sequencing. The sequencing sample was made of gamma-delta T cells from blood. These TCRs come from a pool of human donors (malaria-infected and uninfected, not separated).

This clone was counted a few times. The protein given by TCRdb reflects a much larger clone and differs at residue 10 from this DNA's translation, likely from a read error; the protein shown is the DNA's translation. This chain uses TRDV2 with TRDJ3, with D possibly being TRDD3 (5 bases). The CDR3 runs to 24 residues. Germline V gene sequence: CDR1 GEAIGNYY, CDR2 EKD. V gave up 1 base and J gave up 1 base, with 31 bases separating them. The CDR3 coding sequence is TGTGCCTGTGACACACGGGAATTACTGGAGGATAATGCTTTCAGATCCTGGGACACCCGACAGATGTTTTTC. Translated: CACDTRELLEDNAFRSWDTRQMFF.

This clone was recorded a few times. The translated DNA and TCRdb's protein are not identical at residue 21; the protein here was translated from the DNA. The V gene is listed as TRDV2; no J gene was called; the table calls TRDD3, which could not be checked here. The germline CDR1 and CDR2 sequences are GEAIGNYY and EKD. The CDR3 is 23 amino acids. CDR3 DNA: TGTGCCTGTGACACCCTTAATCCCACGGGTGGGGGCCAAAGCTCCTGGGACACCCGACAGGTGTTTTTC. Its protein is CACDTLNPTGGGQSSWDTRQVFF.

This clone was seen a few times. TCRdb's protein for this DNA is that of a much larger clone and differs from the translation at residue 7, likely a read error; the protein shown is the DNA translation. The gene calls are TRDV2 and TRDJ2; 9 bases agree with TRDD3. The J gene is absent in TCRdb and was assigned here via DNA matching to germline. V was clipped by 0 bases and J by 0 bases; unmatched bases: 22. The CDR3 covers 23 residues. CDR1 is GEAIGNYY, CDR2 EKD, per germline. CDR3 sequence reads: CACDTNCPTTILGDQALTAQLFF. CDR3 bases: TGTGCCTGTGACACCAATTGTCCTACGACCATACTGGGGGACCAAGCTTTGACAGCACAACTCTTCTTT.

This clone was found many times. This chain joins TRDV1 and TRDJ1, with 9 bases identical to TRDD3. The J gene was not available in TCRdb and was assigned here by matching the DNA to germline segments. The CDR3 consists of 16 residues. V shed 5 bases, J shed 8 bases, and the junction held 15 bases outside the gene matches. Looked up from germline, CDR1 is TSWWSYY and CDR2 is QGS. The CDR3 loop reads CALGSHYGDTRGKLIF. As DNA, the CDR3 is TGTGCTCTTGGGTCACACTACGGGGATACGCGGGGGAAACTCATCTTT.

In its sample, this clone was seen a few times. A far larger clone is just one base off, so this is likely a read error. In the same sample, other DNA sequences code for this CDR3. This CDR3 is CALGDSTGIYWGTRGTDKLIF. The CDR3 DNA follows: TGTGCGCTTGGGGATTCTACGGGAATTTACTGGGGGACTAGGGGGACCGATAAACTCATCTTT. The V and J genes are TRDV1 and TRDJ1, with TRDD3 matching over 9 bases. The germline V gene has CDR1 TSWWSYY and CDR2 QGS. This CDR3 has 21 residues.

This clone was observed many times. V is TRDV2 and J is TRDJ3; 7 positions agree with TRDD3. Germline V gene sequence: CDR1 GEAIGNYY, CDR2 EKD. CDR3 length: 19 residues. The V and J ends lost 3 bases and 0 bases, in that order; junction bases with no gene match: 10. CDR3 DNA: TGTGCCTGTGACCTACTGGGGATCGAGGGCTCCTGGGACACCCGACAGATGTTTTTC. Encoded protein: CACDLLGIEGSWDTRQMFF.

In this sample, this clone turned up a few times. This DNA's translation and the protein TCRdb lists, from a much larger clone, do not match at residue 11, likely due to a read error; the protein shown is translated from the DNA. V and J are TRDV1 and TRDJ2; 8 bases are shared with TRDD3. Since TCRdb gives no J gene, matching the DNA to germline was used here to assign it. This CDR3 is 21 amino acids long. CDR1 is TSWWSYY, CDR2 QGS, per germline. With V trimmed by 4 bases and J by 0 bases, 19 bases remained unmatched. The CDR3: CALGVSSYWGVQTSLTAQLFF. The DNA for the CDR3 is TGTGCTCTTGGGGTTTCCTCGTACTGGGGGGTCCAAACTTCTTTGACAGCACAACTCTTCTTT.

A note on this clone: One base separates it from a far larger clone, so it is likely a read error. The same CDR3 is also encoded by other DNA sequences in this sample. The rearrangement uses TRDV1 and TRDJ1, with 11 bases matching TRDD3. The J gene, not given by TCRdb, was assigned here from a germline match of the nucleotide sequence. This CDR3 is 19 amino acids long. Germline V lookup: CDR1 TSWWSYY, CDR2 QGS. The CDR3 loop is CALGGMPYWGIFGGDKLIF. The CDR3 DNA sequence: TGTGCCCTTGGGGGTATGCCCTACTGGGGGATATTTGGCGGCGATAAACTCATCTTT.

A few counts support this clone. The protein held in TCRdb is that of a much larger clone and does not match this DNA's translation at residue 15, likely because of a read error; the protein shown is translated from the DNA. The V and J genes are TRDV1 and TRDJ1; 12 nucleotides agree with TRDD3. Germline assignment: CDR1 TSWWSYY and CDR2 QGS. The length of the CDR3 is 17 residues. The CDR3 nucleotides read TGTGCTCTTGGGCTTCCTGCGACTGGGGGATACACCGATAAACCCATCTTT. Translating gives CALGLPATGGYTDKPIF.

In its sample, this clone was seen a few times. A much larger clone lies a single base off, so this may be a read error. The chain has TRDV1 and TRDJ1; perhaps TRDD3 as D (6 bases). TCRdb offers no J gene call, so here the DNA was matched to germline to obtain one. The CDR3 sequence is 19 residues long. CDR1 is TSWWSYY, CDR2 QGS, per germline. CDR3 sequence reads: CALGEPFPLILGRTDKLIF. DNA of the CDR3: TGTGCCCTTGGGGAACCTTTTCCCCTCATACTGGGTCGGACCGATAAACTCATCTTT.

This clone has a handful of counts. A far bigger clonotype differs at one base, so this is likely a read error. Different DNA sequences within this sample yield the same CDR3. The rearrangement joins TRDV2 to TRDJ1; a possible D gene is TRDD3 (5 bases). Germline matching of the DNA provided the J gene here, since TCRdb leaves it blank. This CDR3 is 16 amino acids long. CDR1 GEAIGNYY and CDR2 EKD come from the germline V gene. CDR3 protein: CACDTGLLVMGYKLIF. In nucleotides, the CDR3 is TGTGCCTGCGACACGGGCTTACTGGTCATGGGATATAAACTCATCTTT.

This clone has just a few counts. TCRdb shows a much larger clone's protein in place of this DNA's translation, and the two differ at residues 4 and 10, likely through a read error; the protein shown is translated from the DNA. The chain employs TRDV2 and TRDJ1; D gene unclear. CDR1 GEAIGNYY and CDR2 EKD come from the germline V gene. The CDR3 totals 15 residues. The chain's CDR3 is CACGTVVPDADKLIF. In nucleotides, the CDR3 is TGTGCCTGTGGCACCGTGGTACCCGACGCCGATAAACTCATCTTT.

A remark on this clone: A far larger clone is a single base away, which makes a read error likely. The same CDR3 is also encoded by other DNA sequences in this sample. The V and J genes are TRDV1 and TRDJ1; 8 nucleotides line up with TRDD3. The J gene, absent from TCRdb, was called here by matching the DNA to germline. Unmatched junction bases numbered 31, after V lost 2 bases and J lost 5 bases. The CDR3 covers 23 residues. Per germline, CDR1 TSWWSYY and CDR2 QGS. The CDR3 loop reads CALGEKVLRAFEFWGYCSDKLIF. The CDR3 DNA follows: TGTGCTCTTGGGGAAAAGGTCCTGCGTGCGTTTGAGTTCTGGGGATACTGTTCAGATAAACTCATCTTT.

This clone has just a few counts. The mismatch at residue 6 between this DNA's translation and the TCRdb protein of a much larger clone likely reflects a read error; the protein shown is translated from the DNA. CDR3 amino acids: CALGEQPGSAHHVTDKLIF. In DNA form, the CDR3 reads TGTGCTCTTGGGGAACAGCCTGGGTCGGCCCACCATGTAACCGATAAACTCATCTTT. The chain couples TRDV1 to TRDJ1; possibly TRDD3 for D (5 bases). The J gene comes from matching the DNA to germline here; TCRdb lacks it. The CDR3 covers 19 residues. CDR1 TSWWSYY and CDR2 QGS come from the germline V gene. V lost 1 base and J 2 bases, leaving 23 bases between the germline ends.

As concerns this clone: TCRdb lists the protein of a much larger clone for this DNA, which differs at residue 3, so this is likely a read error; the protein given here is translated from the DNA itself. The chain is built from TRDV2 and TRDJ1, with D perhaps TRDD3 (5 bases). In the absence of a J gene in TCRdb, the DNA was matched to germline to assign it here. CDR1 is GEAIGNYY, CDR2 EKD, per germline. This CDR3 comprises 16 residues. The CDR3 sequence: CARDTGLLVMGYKLIF. CDR3 sequence (DNA): TGTGCCCGTGACACGGGCTTACTGGTCATGGGATATAAACTCATCTTT.

This clone was recorded a few times. The protein held in TCRdb is that of a much larger clone and does not match this DNA's translation at residue 12, likely because of a read error; the protein shown is translated from the DNA. The V gene call reads TRAV38-2/DV8; no J gene was called; the tabulated D call, TRDD3, remains unverified against the DNA. Germline V gives CDR1 TSESDYY, CDR2 QEAYKQQN. The CDR3 consists of 19 residues. The CDR3 bases are TGTGCTTATAGGAGTGGCGATGAAACGGGTTCCTGCGTGGGAAAGGGGCTCATCTTT. The encoded protein is CAYRSGDETGSCVGKGLIF.

This clone was detected a few times. This DNA's translation and the protein TCRdb lists, from a much larger clone, do not match at residue 11, likely due to a read error; the protein shown is translated from the DNA. The J gene is TRDJ2, the V gene TRDV2; 8 bases align to TRDD3. The J gene was not available in TCRdb and was assigned here by matching the DNA to germline segments. CDR3 length: 18 amino acids. The junction had 13 bases not matched to a gene; V was cut back by 1 base and J by 4 bases. CDR1 GEAIGNYY and CDR2 EKD come from the germline V gene. The CDR3 loop is CACDTLNTGGLSTAQLFF. In nucleotides, the CDR3 is TGTGCCTGTGACACGCTGAATACTGGGGGTCTCTCGACAGCACAACTCTTCTTT.

Worth noting for this clone: Possible read error: a much larger clone is one base away. Other DNA variants within this sample encode the same CDR3. The rearrangement uses TRDV1 and TRDJ1; 10 bases map to TRDD3. CDR1 is TSWWSYY, CDR2 QGS, per germline. This CDR3 has 23 residues. The CDR3 DNA is TGTGCTCTTGGAGAACGGCGTTCCTCCCCGTACTGGGGGATTTTACCTCTTACCGATAAACTCATCTTT. Protein sequence: CALGERRSSPYWGILPLTDKLIF.

To note about this clone: This DNA translates differently at residue 9 from the TCRdb protein, which is that of a much larger clone; a read error is likely, and the protein shown is the DNA's own translation. V usage is TRDV2 and J usage is TRDJ1; 7 nucleotides line up with TRDD3. The J gene was missing in TCRdb and was found by matching the end of the DNA to germline. Germline-derived CDR1 and CDR2 are GEAIGNYY and EKD. V lost 3 bases, J lost 0 bases, and 18 bases stayed unmatched. The CDR3 sequence is 19 residues long. The chain's CDR3 is CACDALPTEGYSYTDKLIF. CDR3 DNA sequence: TGTGCCTGTGACGCGCTCCCAACTGAGGGATACTCCTACACCGATAAACTCATCTTT.

In this sample, this clone turned up a few times. TCRdb's entry gives the protein of a much larger clone, which mismatches this DNA's translation at residue 5, likely from a read error; the protein reported here is translated from the DNA. This chain uses TRDV2 with TRDJ1; 8 bases match TRDD3. TCRdb records no J gene; here it was assigned by comparing the DNA to germline. The V gene end was trimmed by 5 bases and the J gene end by 0 bases; junction bases not matched to a gene: 10. In germline, CDR1 is GEAIGNYY, CDR2 EKD. This CDR3 is built from 16 residues. The CDR3 is CACVRLGDPHTDKLIF. In nucleotides, the CDR3 is TGTGCCTGTGTTCGGCTGGGGGACCCTCACACCGATAAACTCATCTTT.

This clone has more than one count but fewer than ten. TCRdb's entry gives the protein of a much larger clone, which mismatches this DNA's translation at residue 11, likely from a read error; the protein reported here is translated from the DNA. The chain joins TRDV1 to TRDJ1; 8 bases agree with TRDD2. TCRdb supplies no J gene; here it was assigned by aligning the nucleotide sequence to germline. The CDR3 consists of 21 residues. Trimming took 5 bases from V and 8 from J; bases not matched to a gene: 31. CDR1 TSWWSYY and CDR2 QGS come from the germline V gene. The CDR3 is CALGPKPAFLWRGARTGKLIF. The CDR3 bases are TGTGCTCTTGGGCCAAAACCCGCCTTCCTATGGAGGGGGGCCCGTACTGGAAAACTCATCTTT.